One sample yielded the 16 T cell receptor beta chains listed below, sequenced in a study of beta chain features in type 1 diabetes. Regarding the study as a whole: Type 1 diabetes patients had moderately but significantly shorter TCRB CDR3s in all four CD4+ subsets.

These receptors' antigens are unknown. Isolated RNA was reverse transcribed in full, so expressed TCRB transcripts were sequenced. Only in-frame clones appear in the TCRdb table, and some are missing; sequencing was by immunoSEQ multiplex PCR. The table lists roughly 150,000 clones, about 8.1% of them singletons. The sequencing input was central memory CD4+ T cells from blood. Every receptor here comes from a young woman with type 1 diabetes.

The chain combines TRBV7-2 with TRBJ1-2; no clear D. This CDR3 comprises 13 residues. The V gene's germline CDR1 is SGHTA and CDR2 FQGNSA. The ends were cut back, 1 base at V and 8 bases at J, with 11 bases in the middle. DNA of the CDR3: TGTGCCAGCAGCTTAGAGGGCCGGGGAGGCTACACCTTC. Amino acid sequence: CASSLEGRGGYTF.

This clone was observed a handful of times. The J gene is TRBJ1-1, the V gene TRBV5-1; 8 nucleotides match TRBD1. Losses at the gene ends were 5 bases for V and 2 bases for J; bases not matched to a gene: 5. This CDR3 is built from 14 residues. CDR1 and CDR2 (germline): SGHRS, YFSETQ. The CDR3 nucleotides read TGCGCCAGCAGGCCGGGACAGGCTAACACTGAAGCTTTCTTT. This encodes CASRPGQANTEAFF. Drawing the rest from reference TRBV5-1 and TRBJ1-1, the complete variable domain is KAGVTQTPRYLIKTRGQQVTLSCSPISGHRSVSWYQQTPGQGLQFLFEYFSETQRNKGNFPGRFSGRQFSNSRSEMNVSTLELGDSALYLCASRPGQANTEAFFGQGTRLTVV.

The CDR3, as DNA: TGTGCCAGCAGCTACAGGGGCGATGGCTACACCTTC. Protein product: CASSYRGDGYTF. The chain has TRBV7-8 and TRBJ1-2; TRBD1 agrees at 7 bases. Germline V CDR1 and CDR2: SGHVS, FQNEAQ. V dropped 4 bases and J dropped 6; count of bases not matched to a gene: 2. The CDR3 contains 12 residues.

The rearrangement links TRBV9 to TRBJ1-6; D is ambiguous. Trimming pared 0 bases from V and 7 bases from J, leaving 11 bases between. This CDR3 spans 15 amino acids. Germline CDR1 reads SGDLS; CDR2 reads YYNGEE. Here the CDR3 reads CASSVEAQPNSPLHF. The CDR3 DNA sequence: TGTGCCAGCAGCGTAGAGGCACAGCCAAATTCACCCCTCCACTTT.

Only a few counts were recorded for this clone. The V call is TRBV6-6, the J call TRBJ1-5; TRBD1 is a possible D gene (6 bases). Germline values: CDR1 MNHNY, CDR2 SVGAGI (reference sequence). V was trimmed by 7 bases and J by 0 bases, leaving 16 bases between them. The CDR3 is 16 residues long. The CDR3 here is CASTPVQGLSNQPQHF. CDR3 bases: TGTGCCAGCACCCCCGTACAGGGCCTTAGCAATCAGCCCCAGCATTTT.

This clone was found a few times. This sequence joins TRBV30 and TRBJ1-3; D remains unclear. The length of the CDR3 is 16 residues. Germline CDR1 GTSNPN, CDR2 SVGIG (reference sequence). V was clipped by 3 bases and J by 0 bases, with 15 bases between them. The CDR3 sequence: CAWSPGLLSSGNTIYF. CDR3 nucleotides: TGTGCCTGGAGCCCAGGACTGTTATCCTCTGGAAACACCATATATTTT.

The gene calls are TRBV10-3 and TRBJ2-2, with D maybe TRBD1 (6 bases). CDR1 is ENHRY and CDR2 is SYGVKD in the germline V gene. The CDR3 consists of 14 residues. V lost 9 bases to trimming and J lost 1 base, with 12 bases between them. The CDR3 loop is CAITRGGNTGELFF. Here the CDR3 DNA reads TGTGCCATAACCAGAGGGGGGAACACCGGGGAGCTGTTTTTT.

This clone appeared a few times. This chain links TRBV7-2 with TRBJ2-1; D might be TRBD1 (6 bases). The CDR3 is made up of 17 amino acids. CDR1 and CDR2 (germline): SGHTA, FQGNSA. V shed 5 bases and J shed 2 bases, with 19 bases lying between them. The CDR3 coding sequence is TGTGCCAGCAGCCCAGCCAATTTTAGGACAGCCTACAATGAGCAGTTCTTC. Protein: CASSPANFRTAYNEQFF.

The J gene is TRBJ2-7, the V gene TRBV6-6; 10 bases agree with TRBD2. The V gene's germline CDR1 is MNHNY and CDR2 SVGAGI (reference sequence). With 8 bases clipped from V and 3 bases from J, the junction kept 1 base outside the gene matches. This CDR3 has 12 amino acids. CDR3 amino acids: CASRTSGYEQYF. As DNA, the CDR3 is TGTGCCAGCCGGACTAGCGGCTACGAGCAGTACTTC.

The chain is built from TRBV7-2 and TRBJ2-2; 10 bases are a match to TRBD1. The germline CDR1 and CDR2 sequences are SGHTA and FQGNSA. CDR3 length: 13 residues. Trimming removed 10 bases from V and 6 bases from J; junction bases left unmatched: 5. The CDR3 sequence is CAIRTGGAGELFF. The CDR3, as DNA: TGTGCCATCCGGACAGGGGGTGCCGGGGAGCTGTTTTTT.

CDR3 in DNA: TGTGCCAGCAGGGAAAGGACAGGTCGTGCCGGGGAGCTGTTTTTT. Amino acid sequence: CASRERTGRAGELFF. The V call is TRBV7-3, the J call TRBJ2-2; 7 nucleotides agree with TRBD1. This CDR3 is 15 amino acids long. The ends lost 6 bases at V and 6 bases at J; junction bases unmatched: 10. Germline V gene lookup returns CDR1 SGHTA and CDR2 FQGTGA.

The V and J genes are TRBV19 and TRBJ2-6; no firm D call. Per germline, CDR1 LNHDA and CDR2 SQIVND (reference sequence). Trimming removed 1 base from V and 2 bases from J, with 9 bases in between. This CDR3 has 16 amino acids. The CDR3 sequence: CASSIGRETGANVLTF. The CDR3 DNA follows: TGTGCCAGTAGTATAGGTCGAGAAACTGGGGCCAACGTCCTGACTTTC.

Only a few counts were recorded for this clone. This chain connects TRBV7-3 to TRBJ2-5; no firm D call. CDR3 length: 13 amino acids. The V and J ends lost 2 bases and 4 bases respectively, with 8 bases between them. CDR1 is SGHTA and CDR2 is FQGTGA in the germline V gene. In nucleotides, the CDR3 is TGTGCCAGCAGCTTAGGCCCCCGAGAGACCCAGTACTTC. It is translated as CASSLGPRETQYF.

The DNA of the CDR3 is TGTGCCAGTGGCCCCCACACAGGGGATGAAAAACTGTTTTTT. Amino acid sequence: CASGPHTGDEKLFF. V usage is TRBV19 and J usage is TRBJ1-4, with 7 bases lining up with TRBD1. The CDR3 loop spans 14 amino acids. Germline values: CDR1 LNHDA, CDR2 SQIVND (reference sequence). V lost 8 bases, J lost 6 bases, and 9 bases stayed unmatched.

CDR3 in DNA: TGTGCCAGCAGTGACTCCAGGCAACCCGGGGAGCTGTTTTTT. Translation: CASSDSRQPGELFF. The gene calls are TRBV6-4 and TRBJ2-2, with D unresolved. CDR3 size: 14 residues. Trimming left V 0 bases short and J 6 bases short, with 8 bases between. Germline V gives CDR1 MRHNA, CDR2 SNTAGT.

The V gene is TRBV5-8, the J gene TRBJ2-3; D is unclear. Germline loops: CDR1 SGHTS, CDR2 YDEGEE. Trimming cost V 4 bases and J 5 bases, with 11 bases left between them. This CDR3 comprises 13 residues. The CDR3 region is CASSRSSKDTQYF. In DNA, the CDR3 is TGTGCCAGCAGCCGGTCCTCGAAAGATACGCAGTATTTT.